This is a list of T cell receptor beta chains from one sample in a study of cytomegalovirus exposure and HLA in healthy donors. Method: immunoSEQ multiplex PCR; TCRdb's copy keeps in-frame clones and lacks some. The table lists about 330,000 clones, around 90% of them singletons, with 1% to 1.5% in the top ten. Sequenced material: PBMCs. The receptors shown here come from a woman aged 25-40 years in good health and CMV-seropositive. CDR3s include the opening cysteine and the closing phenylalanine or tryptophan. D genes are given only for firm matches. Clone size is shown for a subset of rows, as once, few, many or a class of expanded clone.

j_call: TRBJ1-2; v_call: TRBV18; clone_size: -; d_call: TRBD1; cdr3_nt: TGTGCCAGCTCACCACCGATTGGACAGGGGCTTACTGGCTACACCTTC; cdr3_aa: CASSPPIGQGLTGYTF
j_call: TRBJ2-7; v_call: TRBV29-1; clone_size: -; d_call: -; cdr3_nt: TGCAGCGTTATAAAAACAGCCACGTCGGGAGCCTACGAGCAGTACTTC; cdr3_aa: CSVIKTATSGAYEQYF
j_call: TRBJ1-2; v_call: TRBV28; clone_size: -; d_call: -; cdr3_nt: TGTGCCAGCAGTTGGTCAGACAGCCACCTCTCGGAGGGGGGCTACACCTTC; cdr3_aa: CASSWSDSHLSEGGYTF
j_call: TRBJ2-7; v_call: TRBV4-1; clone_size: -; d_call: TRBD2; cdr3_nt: TGCGCCAGCAGCTTGGGACTAGCGTCGTACGAGCAGTACTTC; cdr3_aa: CASSLGLASYEQYF
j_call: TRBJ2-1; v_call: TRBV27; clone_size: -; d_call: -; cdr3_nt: TGTGCCAGCACGAGGACTACTTTCCTCTACAATGAGCAGTTCTTC; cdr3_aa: CASTRTTFLYNEQFF
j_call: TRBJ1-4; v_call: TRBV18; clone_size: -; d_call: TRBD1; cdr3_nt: TGTGCCAGCTCACCAGCGGGGACAGGAGAAAAACTGTTTTTT; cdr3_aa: CASSPAGTGEKLFF
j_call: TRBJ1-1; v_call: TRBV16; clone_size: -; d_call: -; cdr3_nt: TGTGCCAGCAGCCAAGTTTCCTCGGGGATGGAAGCTTTCTTT; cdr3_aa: CASSQVSSGMEAFF
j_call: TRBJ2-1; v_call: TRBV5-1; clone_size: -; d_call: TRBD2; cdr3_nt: TGCGCCAGCAGCTTGGGCGGGGGTCGAGGGCAGTTCTTC; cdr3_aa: CASSLGGGRGQFF
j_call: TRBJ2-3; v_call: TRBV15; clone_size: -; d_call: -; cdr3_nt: TGTGCCACCAGGGAGCCTCTTATAAATACGCAGTATTTT; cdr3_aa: CATREPLINTQYF
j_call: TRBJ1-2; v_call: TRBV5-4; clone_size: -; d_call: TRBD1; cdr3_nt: TGTGCCAGCAGTGTGGGACAGGTGACTAACTATGGCTACACCTTC; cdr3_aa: CASSVGQVTNYGYTF
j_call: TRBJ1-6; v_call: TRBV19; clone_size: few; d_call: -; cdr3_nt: TGTGCCAGTAGTATAGATGGGGGTTCACCCCTCCACTTT; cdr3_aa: CASSIDGGSPLHF
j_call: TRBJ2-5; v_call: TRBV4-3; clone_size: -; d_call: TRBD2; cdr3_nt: TGCGCCAGCAGCCAAGGACCCGTAGCGGGAGCGCCAGAGACCCAGTACTTC; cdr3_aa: CASSQGPVAGAPETQYF
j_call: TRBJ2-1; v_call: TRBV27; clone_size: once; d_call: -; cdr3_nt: TGTGCCAGCAGTCCGGTCTTCAGGTCTTCGGCTACCTACAATGAGCAGTTCTTC; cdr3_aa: CASSPVFRSSATYNEQFF
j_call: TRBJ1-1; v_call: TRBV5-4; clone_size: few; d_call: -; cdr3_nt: TGTGCCAGCAGCCCGGGACTGATCAACACTGAAGCTTTCTTT; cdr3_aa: CASSPGLINTEAFF
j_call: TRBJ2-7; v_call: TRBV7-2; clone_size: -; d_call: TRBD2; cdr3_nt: TGTGCCAGCAGCCCGACTAGCGGGATGATCTACGAGCAGTACTTC; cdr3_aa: CASSPTSGMIYEQYF
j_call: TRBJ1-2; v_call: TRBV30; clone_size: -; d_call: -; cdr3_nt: TGTGCCTGGAGGCGCGAGACTAACTATGGCTACACCTTC; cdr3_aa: CAWRRETNYGYTF
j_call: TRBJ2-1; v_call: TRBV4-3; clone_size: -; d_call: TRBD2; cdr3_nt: TGCGCCAGCAGCCAAGATCGGGCCAGCGGGAGAGGGTATGAGCAGTTCTTC; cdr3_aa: CASSQDRASGRGYEQFF
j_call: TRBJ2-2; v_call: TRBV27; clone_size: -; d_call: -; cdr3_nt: TGTGCCAGCGGATACGTTAACACCGGGGAGCTGTTTTTT; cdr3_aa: CASGYVNTGELFF
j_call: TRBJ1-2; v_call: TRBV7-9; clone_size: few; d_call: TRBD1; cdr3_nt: TGTGCCAGCAGCGCGGGACAGATTCTCTATGGCTACACCTTC; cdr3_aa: CASSAGQILYGYTF
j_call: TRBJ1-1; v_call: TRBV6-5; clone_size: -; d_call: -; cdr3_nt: TGTGCCAGCAGTTACGGGGGGGTGGGCACTGAAGCTTTCTTT; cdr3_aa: CASSYGGVGTEAFF
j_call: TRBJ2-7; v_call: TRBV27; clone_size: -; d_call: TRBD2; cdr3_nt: TGTGCCAGCAGTCCCAGACTAGCGAGCTACGAGCAGTACTTC; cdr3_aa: CASSPRLASYEQYF
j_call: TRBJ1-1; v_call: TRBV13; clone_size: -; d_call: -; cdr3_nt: TGTGCCAGCAGCTTACAGGGTAGGGCTGAAGCTTTCTTT; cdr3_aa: CASSLQGRAEAFF
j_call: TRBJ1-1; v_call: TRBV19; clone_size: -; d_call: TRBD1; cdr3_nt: TGTGCCAGTAGTATAGATGGGACAGGGAAATTTCGGGCTTTCTTT; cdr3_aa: CASSIDGTGKFRAFF
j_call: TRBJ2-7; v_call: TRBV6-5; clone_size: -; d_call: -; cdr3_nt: TGTGCCAGCAGTTACTCGCAGGGTTCTACCTACGAGCAGTACTTC; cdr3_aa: CASSYSQGSTYEQYF
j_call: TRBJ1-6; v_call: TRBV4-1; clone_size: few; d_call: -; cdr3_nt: TGCGCCAGCAGCCAAGAGGGACTCGGTGGCACACCCCTCCACTTT; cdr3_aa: CASSQEGLGGTPLHF
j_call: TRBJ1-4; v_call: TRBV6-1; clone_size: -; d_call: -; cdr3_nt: TGTGCCAGCAGTGAAGCATGGAGGGAAAAACTGTTTTTT; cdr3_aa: CASSEAWREKLFF
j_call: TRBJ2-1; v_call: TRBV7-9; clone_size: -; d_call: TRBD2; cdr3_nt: TGTGCCAGCAGCTCCCTAGCGGGAGGGACCAATGAGCAGTTCTTC; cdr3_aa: CASSSLAGGTNEQFF
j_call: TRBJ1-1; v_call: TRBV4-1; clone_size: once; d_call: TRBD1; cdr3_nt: TGCGCCAGCAGCCAAGGTGCCCCAGGGACAGCGAACACTGAAGCTTTCTTT; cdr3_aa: CASSQGAPGTANTEAFF
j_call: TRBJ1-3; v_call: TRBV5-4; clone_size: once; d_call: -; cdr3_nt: TGTGCCAGCAGCTTGGAGGCCGGATTTTCTGGAAACACCATATATTTT; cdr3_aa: CASSLEAGFSGNTIYF
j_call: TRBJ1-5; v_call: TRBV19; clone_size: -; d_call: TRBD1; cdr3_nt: TGTGCCGCCCGGGACAGGGGAGTTGGGAGCAATCAGCCCCAGCATTTT; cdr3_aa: CAARDRGVGSNQPQHF
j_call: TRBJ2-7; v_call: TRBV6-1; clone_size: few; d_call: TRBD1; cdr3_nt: TGTGCCAGCAGTCCTAAGACAGGGGGGAACTACGAGCAGTACTTC; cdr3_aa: CASSPKTGGNYEQYF
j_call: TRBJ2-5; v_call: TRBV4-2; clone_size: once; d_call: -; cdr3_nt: TGTGCCAGCAGCCAAGTGTCAGGGTATGAGACCCAGTACTTC; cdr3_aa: CASSQVSGYETQYF
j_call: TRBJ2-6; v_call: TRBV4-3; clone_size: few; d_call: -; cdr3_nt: TGCGCCAGCAGCCAAGCGTACGGGGCCAACGTCCTGACTTTC; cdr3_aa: CASSQAYGANVLTF
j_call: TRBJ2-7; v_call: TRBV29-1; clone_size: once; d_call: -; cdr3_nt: TGCAGCGCTGGACCTAGTGGGTTATTCGAGCAGTACTTC; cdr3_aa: CSAGPSGLFEQYF
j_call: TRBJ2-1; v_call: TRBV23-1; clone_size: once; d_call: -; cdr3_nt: TGCGCCAGCAGTCAATCGTGGAACGGAAACAATGAGCAGTTCTTC; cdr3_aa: CASSQSWNGNNEQFF
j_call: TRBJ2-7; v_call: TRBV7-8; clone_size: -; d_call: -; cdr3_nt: TGTGCCAGCAGCTTAGAGACCGGGGCCTACGAGCAGTACTTC; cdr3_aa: CASSLETGAYEQYF
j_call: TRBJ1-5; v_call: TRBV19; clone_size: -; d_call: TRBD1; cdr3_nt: TGTGCCAGCCGAAAGGACAGGGATCATCAGCCCCAGCATTTT; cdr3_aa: CASRKDRDHQPQHF
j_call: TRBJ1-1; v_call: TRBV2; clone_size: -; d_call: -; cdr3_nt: TGTGCCAGCAGTGAAGTCAATAAGAACACTGAAGCTTTCTTT; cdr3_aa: CASSEVNKNTEAFF
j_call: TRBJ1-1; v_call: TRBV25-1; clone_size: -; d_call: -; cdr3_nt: TGTGCCAGCAGTCTCTCCCCATCGTATGACACTGAAGCTTTCTTT; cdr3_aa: CASSLSPSYDTEAFF
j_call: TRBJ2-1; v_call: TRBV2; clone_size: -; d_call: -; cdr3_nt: TGTGCCACCCAGGGGCGGGAGAAAAGCTACAATGAGCAGTTCTTC; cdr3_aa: CATQGREKSYNEQFF
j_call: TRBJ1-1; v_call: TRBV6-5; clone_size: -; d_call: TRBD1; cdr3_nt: TGTGCCAGCAGTCTGACAGGGGTGACTGAAGCTTTCTTT; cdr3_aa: CASSLTGVTEAFF
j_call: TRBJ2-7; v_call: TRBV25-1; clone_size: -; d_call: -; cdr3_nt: TGTGCCAGCAGTGAATTGACTAGGGGGTACGAGCAGTACTTC; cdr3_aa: CASSELTRGYEQYF
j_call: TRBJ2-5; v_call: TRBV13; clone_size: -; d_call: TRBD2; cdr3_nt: TGTGCCAGCAGCTTAGAACTAGCGGAAGAGACCCAGTACTTC; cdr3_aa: CASSLELAEETQYF
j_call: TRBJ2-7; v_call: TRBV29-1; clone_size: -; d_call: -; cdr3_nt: TGCAGCGGACGGGACGAGCAGTACTTC; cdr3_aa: CSGRDEQYF
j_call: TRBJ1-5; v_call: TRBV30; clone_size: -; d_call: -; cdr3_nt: TGTGCCTGGAGTTCCCACAGAGGCAATCAGCCCCAGCATTTT; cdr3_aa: CAWSSHRGNQPQHF
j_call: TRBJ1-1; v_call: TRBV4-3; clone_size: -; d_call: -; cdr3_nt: TGCGCCAGCAGCCAGAACACTGAAGCTTTCTTT; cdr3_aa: CASSQNTEAFF
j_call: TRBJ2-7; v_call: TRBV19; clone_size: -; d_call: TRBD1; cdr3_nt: TGTGCCAGTAGCGGACAGGGTGGTGTATACGAGCAGTACTTC; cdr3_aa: CASSGQGGVYEQYF
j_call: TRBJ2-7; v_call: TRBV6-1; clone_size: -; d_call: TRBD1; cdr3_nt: TGTGCCAGCAGTCTGCCCGGGACAGCTTCCTACGAGCAGTACTTC; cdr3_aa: CASSLPGTASYEQYF
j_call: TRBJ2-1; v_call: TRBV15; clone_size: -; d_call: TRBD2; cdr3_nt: TGTGCCACCAGCAGAGATCAGGGGACTAGCGGATACAATGAGCAGTTCTTC; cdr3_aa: CATSRDQGTSGYNEQFF
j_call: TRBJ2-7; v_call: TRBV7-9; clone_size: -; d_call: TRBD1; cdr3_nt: TGTGCCAGCAGTTCCGCCGGGACAGAGACCTACGAGCAGTACTTC; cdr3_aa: CASSSAGTETYEQYF